One and the same sample provided the 10 T cell receptor beta chains below, sequenced in a study of T-cell reconstitution after alpha-beta-depleted transplantation in children (dated by TCRdb to between 2015 and 2016). Libraries were built with PCR. The sequencer listed for this sample is Illumina HiSeq 2500. To normalize quantification of the TCRbeta repertoire, the TCR libraries were built with molecular barcoding that relied on unique molecular identifiers. TCRdb redid the processing of the public reads, applying fastp at Q25 and MiXCR, and retained in-frame beta chains. CDR3 protein duplicates are merged, each entry listing the most common genes and DNA. The sample yields some 130,000 distinct CDR3 sequences; around 9.8% were counted once. The ten largest clones take up less than 25% of the sample. The treatment or condition label corresponds to: allogeneic hematopoietic cell transplantation with graft depleted of TCRalphabeta T cells and CD19 B cells.

Sequences were derived from PBMCs, mostly from graft donor cells, sampled 180 days after TCRalphabeta/CD19-depleted stem cell transplant. Receptors originate from a girl younger than two who had a stem cell transplant for combined immunodeficiency, so the T cells may come from the graft donor.

The gene calls are TRBV24-1 and TRBJ2-5; the D is unclear. CDR1 is KGHDR and CDR2 is SFDVKD in the germline V gene. The CDR3 length is 13 residues. Trimming shortened V by 2 bases and J by 3 bases, and 6 bases separated the two germline ends. The CDR3 bases are TGTGCCACCAGTGATTCGACCAAAGAGACCCAGTACTTC. It translates to CATSDSTKETQYF.

There are a few counts of this clonotype. The J gene is TRBJ2-1, the V gene TRBV5-5, with a weak D call TRBD1 (5 bases). In germline, CDR1 is SGHKS, CDR2 YYEKEE (reference sequence). Trimming pared 1 base from V and 2 bases from J, leaving 10 bases between. The CDR3 loop spans 15 amino acids. The CDR3 bases are TGTGCCAGCAGCTTGTACCAGGGTACCTACAATGAGCAGTTCTTC. Its protein is CASSLYQGTYNEQFF.

This clonotype was found a few times. The V and J genes are TRBV24-1 and TRBJ2-1; D possibly matches TRBD1 or TRBD2 (5 bases each). The germline V gene encodes CDR1 KGHDR and CDR2 SFDVKD. V lost 4 bases and J lost 0, with 18 bases in between. The CDR3 covers 18 residues. CDR3 loop: CATSEGVGRDSSYNEQFF. Here the CDR3 DNA reads TGTGCCACCAGTGAGGGGGTCGGTCGTGACAGCTCCTACAATGAGCAGTTCTTC.

This chain links TRBV5-1 with TRBJ2-7, with 9 bases matching TRBD1. The V gene end was trimmed by 0 bases and the J gene end by 1 base; junction bases not matched to a gene: 2. The V gene's germline CDR1 is SGHRS and CDR2 YFSETQ. CDR3 length equals 15 residues. DNA of the CDR3: TGCGCCAGCAGCTTGGAAGGACAGGGGTCCTACGAGCAGTACTTC. This translates into CASSLEGQGSYEQYF.

The chain couples TRBV7-2 to TRBJ2-7; D could derive from TRBD1 or TRBD2 (5 bases each). This CDR3 has 14 residues. V lost 3 bases and J lost 7, with 16 bases in between. Germline V lookup: CDR1 SGHTA, CDR2 FQGNSA. The CDR3 loop reads CASSLSGPTTEQYF. The DNA of the CDR3 is TGTGCCAGCAGCTTGTCAGGGCCGACTACGGAGCAGTACTTC. The whole variable domain, filled in from reference TRBV7-2 and TRBJ2-7, reads GAGVSQSPSNKVTEKGKDVELRCDPISGHTALYWYRQSLGQGLEFLIYFQGNSAPDKSGLPSDRFSAERTGGSVSTLTIQRTQQEDSAVYLCASSLSGPTTEQYFGPGTRLTVT.

This clonotype was recorded at least ten times. This sequence joins TRBV20-1 and TRBJ2-1; D not certain. The ends were cut back, 4 bases at V and 0 bases at J, with 4 bases in the middle. The germline V gene encodes CDR1 DFQATT and CDR2 SNEGSKA (reference sequence). This CDR3 is built from 12 residues. The CDR3 DNA reads as TGCAGTGCTACCAGCTCCTACAATGAGCAGTTCTTC. This encodes CSATSSYNEQFF.

The rearrangement uses TRBV29-1 and TRBJ1-2, with 7 nucleotides matching TRBD1. Per the germline V gene, CDR1 is SQVTM and CDR2 is ANQGSEA. The CDR3 contains 14 residues. V gave up 7 bases and J gave up 2 bases; unmatched junction bases: 10. In DNA form, the CDR3 reads TGCAGCGCCGGAGGCGTACAGGGGAACTATGGCTACACCTTC. Translation gives CSAGGVQGNYGYTF.

This clonotype has a handful of counts. V is TRBV6-1 and J is TRBJ2-3; perhaps TRBD2 as D (5 bases). This CDR3 is 14 amino acids long. V was clipped by 11 bases and J by 2 bases, with 17 bases between them. Germline CDR1 is MNHNS and CDR2 is SASEGT. The CDR3 bases are TGTGCCGCCGCGGACGGAGGCTCCACAGATACGCAGTATTTT. It codes for CAAADGGSTDTQYF.

This clonotype was picked up a small number of times. The J gene is TRBJ2-2, the V gene TRBV11-2, with 7 bases lining up with TRBD1. This CDR3 spans 17 amino acids. V gave up 7 bases and J gave up 3 bases; unmatched junction bases: 14. Germline CDR1 reads SGHAT; CDR2 reads FQNNGV. The CDR3 DNA follows: TGTGCCAGCACCAACTCGCCCGGGACAGTTTACACCGGGGAGCTGTTTTTT. Encoded protein: CASTNSPGTVYTGELFF.

This clonotype showed up just a few times. The rearrangement links TRBV5-1 to TRBJ2-5; tentatively, D is TRBD2 (6 bases). Germline V gene data show CDR1 as SGHRS and CDR2 as YFSETQ. Trimming stripped 6 bases from V and 1 base from J, with 19 bases between. The CDR3 is 16 amino acids. CDR3 residues: CASNLGLGRPQETQYF. CDR3 nucleotide sequence: TGCGCCAGCAACCTGGGACTCGGACGGCCCCAAGAGACCCAGTACTTC.